Described below is a single T cell receptor beta chain sequence and its context. The antigen remains undetermined. This sample was taken from a study of T-cell memory formation after mild COVID-19. Per the germline V gene, CDR1 is SGHTA and CDR2 is FQGNSA. With V trimmed by 4 bases and J by 5 bases, 5 bases remained unmatched. This CDR3 is built from 14 residues. Whole-study results and caveats: Specificity for SARS-CoV-2 was not confirmed among the second-wave clones peaking on day 37.

TCRdb recomputed calls from the 5' RACE reads with MiXCR, one row per CDR3 protein. The sample lists approximately 350,000 distinct CDR3 sequences, under 15% occurring once. The source material was PBMCs or a T cell subset sorted from them (not recorded which). The rearrangement joins TRBV7-2 to TRBJ2-1; 7 nucleotides match TRBD2. This TCR came from a man aged 18 to 29 who had mild COVID-19 (a few samples of this study predate the infection). Cell type and time point are not known. The CDR3 DNA reads as TGTGCCAGCAGCTGGTGGCTAGCGGACAATGAGCAGTTCTTC. It is translated as CASSWWLADNEQFF. The whole variable domain, remainder taken from reference TRBV7-2 and TRBJ2-1, is GAGVSQSPSNKVTEKGKDVELRCDPISGHTALYWYRQSLGQGLEFLIYFQGNSAPDKSGLPSDRFSAERTGGSVSTLTIQRTQQEDSAVYLCASSWWLADNEQFFGPGTRLTVL.